This T cell receptor (beta chain) was recorded in a study of vaccination and CD4 T cells after COVID-19. Study conclusions and caveats: Within the convalescent patients, a median about 89% of the SARS-CoV-2-reactive clones were ones that appeared only post-vaccination.

Sequencing of the DNA from cultured CD4+ T cells was carried out with the Oncomine TCR Beta short-read assay. A single record per CDR3 protein comes from TCRdb applying MiXCR to the PCR reads. The sample consists of about 21,000 distinct CDR3 sequences, approximately 38% of them appearing once. This clonotype counts as medium-sized. The antigen remains unidentified. Time point given: late sampling 161 to 241 days after vaccination in a few convalescent patients. This sample's treatment: approximately 9-day PBMC culture with coronavirus spike peptide pools or control peptides (ViraFEST assay). It was on days 3 and 7 that half the medium was replaced with fresh IL-2 medium. CDR1 is LNHNV, CDR2 YYDKDF, per germline (reference sequence). CDR3 length equals 15 residues. Trimming removed 0 bases at V and 7 bases at J, with 10 bases between.

This rearrangement joins TRBV15 to TRBJ1-6, with D uncertain. The starting material was CD4+ T cells from blood, cultured in vitro, obtained about 7 months after SARS-CoV-2 vaccination. The TCR sequence derives from a human donor who had recovered from COVID-19. The CDR3 DNA sequence: TGTGCCACCAGCAGAGATACACACCAGAATTCACCCCTCCACTTT. The encoded protein is CATSRDTHQNSPLHF.